This T cell receptor beta chain was captured in a study of early T cells in non-severe SARS-CoV-2 infection. This clonotype was seen a few times. TCRdb reprocessed the 5' RACE reads via MiXCR and lists one record per CDR3 protein. The data show some 49,000 distinct CDR3 sequences, roughly 10% seen once. The V and J ends lost 5 bases and 4 bases respectively, with 9 bases between them. This CDR3 is 12 amino acids long. Germline values: CDR1 DFQATT, CDR2 SNEGSKA (reference sequence). The rearrangement uses TRBV20-1 and TRBJ1-5; no firm D call. The receptor was isolated from an adult who was a healthcare worker with PCR-confirmed SARS-CoV-2 infection or an uninfected control (not recorded which). Sequenced sample: whole blood. This chain's CDR3 is CSAWAGNQPQHF. The CDR3 bases are TGCAGTGCTTGGGCAGGAAATCAGCCCCAGCATTTT.